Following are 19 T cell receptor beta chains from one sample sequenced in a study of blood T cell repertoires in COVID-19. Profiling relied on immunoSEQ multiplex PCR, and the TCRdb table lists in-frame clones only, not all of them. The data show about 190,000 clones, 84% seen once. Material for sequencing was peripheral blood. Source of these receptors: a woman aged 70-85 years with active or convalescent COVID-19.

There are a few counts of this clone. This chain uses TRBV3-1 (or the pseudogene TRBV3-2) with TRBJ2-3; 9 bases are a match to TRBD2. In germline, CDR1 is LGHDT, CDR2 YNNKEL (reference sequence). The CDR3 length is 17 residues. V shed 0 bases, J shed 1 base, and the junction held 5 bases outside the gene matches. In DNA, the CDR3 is TGTGCCAGCAGCCAAGATTTTGGCGGGGGGGGCACAGATACGCAGTATTTT. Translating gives CASSQDFGGGGTDTQYF.

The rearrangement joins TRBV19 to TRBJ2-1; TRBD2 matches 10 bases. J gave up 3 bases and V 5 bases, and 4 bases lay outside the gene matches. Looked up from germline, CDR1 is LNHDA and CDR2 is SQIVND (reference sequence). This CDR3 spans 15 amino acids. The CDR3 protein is CASSVTSGDYNEQFF. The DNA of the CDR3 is TGTGCCAGTAGTGTCACTAGCGGGGACTACAATGAGCAGTTCTTC.

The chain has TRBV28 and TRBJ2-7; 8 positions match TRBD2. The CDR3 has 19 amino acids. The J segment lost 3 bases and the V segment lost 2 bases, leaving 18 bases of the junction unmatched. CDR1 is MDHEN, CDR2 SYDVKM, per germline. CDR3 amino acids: CASSLRGRGLVVTGYEQYF. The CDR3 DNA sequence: TGTGCCAGCAGTTTACGTGGGAGGGGACTAGTCGTTACCGGCTACGAGCAGTACTTC.

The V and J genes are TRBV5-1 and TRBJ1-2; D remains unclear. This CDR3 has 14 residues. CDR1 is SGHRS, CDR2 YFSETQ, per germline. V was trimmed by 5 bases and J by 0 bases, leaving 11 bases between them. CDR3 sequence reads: CASRFDGTNYGYTF. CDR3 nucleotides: TGCGCCAGCAGGTTTGACGGGACTAACTATGGCTACACCTTC. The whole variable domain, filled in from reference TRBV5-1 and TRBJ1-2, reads KAGVTQTPRYLIKTRGQQVTLSCSPISGHRSVSWYQQTPGQGLQFLFEYFSETQRNKGNFPGRFSGRQFSNSRSEMNVSTLELGDSALYLCASRFDGTNYGYTFGSGTRLTVV.

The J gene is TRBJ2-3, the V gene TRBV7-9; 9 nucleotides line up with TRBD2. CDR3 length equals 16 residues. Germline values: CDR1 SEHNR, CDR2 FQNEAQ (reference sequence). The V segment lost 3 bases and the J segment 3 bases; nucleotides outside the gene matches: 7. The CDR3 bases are TGTGCCAGCAGCTTTTTAGCGGGAGAGGAGACAGATACGCAGTATTTT. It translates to CASSFLAGEETDTQYF. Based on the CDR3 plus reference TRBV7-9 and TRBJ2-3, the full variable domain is DTGVSQNPRHKITKRGQNVTFRCDPISEHNRLYWYRQTLGQGPEFLTYFQNEAQLEKSRLLSDRFSAERPKGSFSTLEIQRTEQGDSAMYLCASSFLAGEETDTQYFGPGTRLTVL.

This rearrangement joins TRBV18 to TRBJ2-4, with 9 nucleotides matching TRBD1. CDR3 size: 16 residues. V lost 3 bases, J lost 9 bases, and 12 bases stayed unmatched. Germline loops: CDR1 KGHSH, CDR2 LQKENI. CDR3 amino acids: CASSPRDRELETIQYF. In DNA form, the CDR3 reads TGTGCCAGCTCACCTCGGGACAGGGAATTGGAGACCATTCAGTACTTC. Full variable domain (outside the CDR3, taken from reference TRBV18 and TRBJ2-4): NAGVMQNPRHLVRRRGQEARLRCSPMKGHSHVYWYRQLPEEGLKFMVYLQKENIIDESGMPKERFSAEFPKEGPSILRIQQVVRGDSAAYFCASSPRDRELETIQYFGAGTRLSVL.

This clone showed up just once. The CDR3 protein is CAWSTWTGEAGRAYEQYF. CDR3 DNA: TGTGCCTGGAGCACCTGGACAGGGGAAGCGGGTAGGGCCTACGAGCAGTACTTC. This chain connects TRBV30 to TRBJ2-7, with 9 bases matching TRBD1. The germline V gene has CDR1 GTSNPN and CDR2 SVGIG (reference sequence). V lost 3 bases, J lost 2 bases, and 17 bases stayed unmatched. The CDR3 runs 18 residues.

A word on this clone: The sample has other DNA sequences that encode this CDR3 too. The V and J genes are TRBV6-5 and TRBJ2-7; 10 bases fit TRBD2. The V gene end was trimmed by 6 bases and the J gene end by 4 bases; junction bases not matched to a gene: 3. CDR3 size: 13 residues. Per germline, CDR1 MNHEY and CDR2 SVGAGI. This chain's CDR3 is CASRRTSGYEQYF. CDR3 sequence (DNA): TGTGCCAGCAGGCGGACTAGCGGTTACGAGCAGTACTTC.

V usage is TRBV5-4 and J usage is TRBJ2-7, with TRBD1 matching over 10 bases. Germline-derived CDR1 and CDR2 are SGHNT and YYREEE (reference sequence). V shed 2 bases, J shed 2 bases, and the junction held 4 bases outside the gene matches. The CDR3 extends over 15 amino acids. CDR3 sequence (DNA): TGTGCCAGCAGCTTTGGGGACAGGGGACCCTACGAGCAGTACTTC. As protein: CASSFGDRGPYEQYF.

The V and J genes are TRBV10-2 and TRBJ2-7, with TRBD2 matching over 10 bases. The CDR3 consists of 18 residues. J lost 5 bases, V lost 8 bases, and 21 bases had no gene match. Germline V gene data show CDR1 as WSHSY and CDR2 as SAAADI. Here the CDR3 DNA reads TGCGCCAGCGGGAGTGAGGGGCCGGAGGGACTAGCGCTGCACGAGCAGTACTTC. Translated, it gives CASGSEGPEGLALHEQYF.

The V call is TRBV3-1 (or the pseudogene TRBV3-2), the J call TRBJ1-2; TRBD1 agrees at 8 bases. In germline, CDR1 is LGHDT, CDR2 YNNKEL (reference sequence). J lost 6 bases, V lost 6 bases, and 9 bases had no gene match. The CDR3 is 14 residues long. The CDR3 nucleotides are TGTGCCAGCAGAAATTCCGACAGGGGCCATGGCTACACCTTC. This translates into CASRNSDRGHGYTF.

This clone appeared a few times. The CDR3 protein is CASSYYGTDSPYGYTF. The DNA for the CDR3 is TGTGCCAGCAGTTATTACGGGACAGATTCCCCCTATGGCTACACCTTC. This rearrangement joins TRBV6-6 to TRBJ1-2; TRBD1 matches 7 bases. V shed 3 bases and J 4 bases; nucleotides not matched to a gene: 11. This CDR3 is built from 16 residues. Germline V gene lookup returns CDR1 MNHNY and CDR2 SVGAGI (reference sequence).

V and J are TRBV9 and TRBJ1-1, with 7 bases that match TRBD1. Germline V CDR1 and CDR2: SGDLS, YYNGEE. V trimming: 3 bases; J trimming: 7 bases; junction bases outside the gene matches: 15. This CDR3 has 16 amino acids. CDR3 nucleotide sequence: TGTGCCAGCAGCGAACACTTTAGGGGGCATGATGGTGAAGCTTTCTTT. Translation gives CASSEHFRGHDGEAFF.

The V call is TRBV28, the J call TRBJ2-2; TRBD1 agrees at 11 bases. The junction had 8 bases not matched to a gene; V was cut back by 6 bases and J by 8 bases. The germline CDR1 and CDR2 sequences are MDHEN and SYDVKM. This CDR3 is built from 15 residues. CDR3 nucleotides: TGTGCCAGCAGCCCGACGGGGACAGGGGGAGGGGAGCTGTTTTTT. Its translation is CASSPTGTGGGELFF.

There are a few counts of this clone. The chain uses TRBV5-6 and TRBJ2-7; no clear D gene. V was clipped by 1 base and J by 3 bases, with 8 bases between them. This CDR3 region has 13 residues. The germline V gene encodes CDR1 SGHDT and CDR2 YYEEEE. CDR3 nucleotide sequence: TGTGCCAGCAGCTTGAACAGCCTCTACGAGCAGTACTTC. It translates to CASSLNSLYEQYF. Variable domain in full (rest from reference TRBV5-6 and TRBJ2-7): DAGVTQSPTHLIKTRGQQVTLRCSPKSGHDTVSWYQQALGQGPQFIFQYYEEEERQRGNFPDRFSGHQFPNYSSELNVNALLLGDSALYLCASSLNSLYEQYFGPGTRLTVT.

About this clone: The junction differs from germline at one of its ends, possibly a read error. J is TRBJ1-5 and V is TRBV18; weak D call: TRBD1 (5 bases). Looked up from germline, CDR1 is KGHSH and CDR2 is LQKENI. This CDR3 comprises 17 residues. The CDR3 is CASSSPLLGGGNQPQHF. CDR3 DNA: TGTGCCAGCTCATCACCTCTCCTCGGGGGTGGCAATCAGCCCCAGCATTTT.

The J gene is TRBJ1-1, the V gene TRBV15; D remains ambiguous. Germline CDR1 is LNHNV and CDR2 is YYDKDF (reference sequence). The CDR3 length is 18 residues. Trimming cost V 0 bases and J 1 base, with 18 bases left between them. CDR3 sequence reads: CATSRDPGWASRNTEAFF. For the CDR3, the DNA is TGTGCCACCAGCAGAGATCCCGGATGGGCTTCGAGGAACACTGAAGCTTTCTTT.

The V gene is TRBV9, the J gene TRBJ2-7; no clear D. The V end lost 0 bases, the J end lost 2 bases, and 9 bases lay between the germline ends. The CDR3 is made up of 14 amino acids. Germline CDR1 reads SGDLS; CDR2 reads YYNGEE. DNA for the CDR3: TGTGCCAGCAGCGTAGATTCCTCCGCCTACGAGCAGTACTTC. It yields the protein CASSVDSSAYEQYF.

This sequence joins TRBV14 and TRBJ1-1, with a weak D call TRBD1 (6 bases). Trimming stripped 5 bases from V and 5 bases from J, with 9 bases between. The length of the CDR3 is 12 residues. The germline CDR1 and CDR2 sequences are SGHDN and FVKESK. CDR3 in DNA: TGTGCCAGCAGCGGACAGACTACTGAAGCTTTCTTT. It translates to CASSGQTTEAFF. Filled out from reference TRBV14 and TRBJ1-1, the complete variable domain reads EAGVTQFPSHSVIEKGQTVTLRCDPISGHDNLYWYRRVMGKEIKFLLHFVKESKQDESGMPNNRFLAERTGGTYSTLKVQPAELEDSGVYFCASSGQTTEAFFGQGTRLTVV.